Below, one T cell receptor beta chain is given with its context. Using approximately 200 ng DNA, 25,000 to 35,000 T cell genomes, the sorted-subset replicate PCRs were run. Assay: immunoSEQ multiplex PCR; the TCRdb copy retains only in-frame clones and omits some. The profile shows roughly 410,000 clones, roughly 96% of them singletons. The sample originates from a study of shared clonotypes between healthy human individuals. Study at large: The people who gave samples were a couple of women and three men aged 18 to 49.

This CDR3 region has 14 residues. Per the germline V gene, CDR1 is MDHEN and CDR2 is SYDVKM. The V gene end was trimmed by 7 bases and the J gene end by 6 bases; junction bases not matched to a gene: 5. The donors were adults (healthy and HIV-negative) with no recent acute infections or vaccinations. Donors comprised only Caucasian adults living in Nashville, Tennessee. The clonotype originates from a man aged 25 to 40 in good health. V and J are TRBV28 and TRBJ2-1, with 11 bases fitting TRBD2. Sequenced sample: memory CD8+ T cells sorted from blood. Subset noted: CD45RO+ cells pooled with CCR7-negative TemRA cells. CDR3 residues: CASTLAGGSNEQFF. Here the CDR3 DNA reads TGTGCCAGCACCCTAGCGGGAGGCTCCAATGAGCAGTTCTTC.